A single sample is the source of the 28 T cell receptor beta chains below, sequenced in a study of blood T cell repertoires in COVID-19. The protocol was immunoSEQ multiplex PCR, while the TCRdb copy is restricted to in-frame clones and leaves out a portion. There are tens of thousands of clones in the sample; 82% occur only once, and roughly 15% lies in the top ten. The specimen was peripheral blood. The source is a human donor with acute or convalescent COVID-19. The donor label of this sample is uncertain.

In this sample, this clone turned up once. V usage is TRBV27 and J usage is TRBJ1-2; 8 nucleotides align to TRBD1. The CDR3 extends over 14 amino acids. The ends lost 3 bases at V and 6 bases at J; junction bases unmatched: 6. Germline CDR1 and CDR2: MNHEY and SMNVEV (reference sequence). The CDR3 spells CASSFRAGGNGYTF. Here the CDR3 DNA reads TGTGCCAGCAGTTTTAGGGCAGGGGGCAATGGCTACACCTTC.

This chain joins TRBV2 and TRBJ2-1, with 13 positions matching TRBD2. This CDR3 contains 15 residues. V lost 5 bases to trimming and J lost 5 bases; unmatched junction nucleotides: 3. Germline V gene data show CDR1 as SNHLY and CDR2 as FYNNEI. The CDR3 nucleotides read TGTGCCAGCAGTCCACTAGCGGGAGGGAACAATGAGCAGTTCTTC. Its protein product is CASSPLAGGNNEQFF. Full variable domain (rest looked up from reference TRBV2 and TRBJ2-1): EPEVTQTPSHQVTQMGQEVILRCVPISNHLYFYWYRQILGQKVEFLVSFYNNEISEKSEIFDDQFSVERPDGSNFTLKIRSTKLEDSAMYFCASSPLAGGNNEQFFGPGTRLTVL.

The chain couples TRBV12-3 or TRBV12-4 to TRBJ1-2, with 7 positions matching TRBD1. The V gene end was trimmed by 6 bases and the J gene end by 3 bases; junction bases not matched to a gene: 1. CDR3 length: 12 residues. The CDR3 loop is CASSGTDYGYTF. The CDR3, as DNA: TGTGCCAGCAGCGGGACAGACTATGGCTACACCTTC.

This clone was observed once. CDR3 protein: CASRWQGAGKLFF. DNA of the CDR3: TGTGCCAGCAGGTGGCAGGGGGCCGGAAAACTGTTTTTT. The V call is TRBV2, the J call TRBJ1-4; 8 nucleotides line up with TRBD1. CDR1 is SNHLY and CDR2 is FYNNEI in the germline V gene. This CDR3 comprises 13 residues. The junction had 7 bases not matched to a gene; V was cut back by 6 bases and J by 10 bases.

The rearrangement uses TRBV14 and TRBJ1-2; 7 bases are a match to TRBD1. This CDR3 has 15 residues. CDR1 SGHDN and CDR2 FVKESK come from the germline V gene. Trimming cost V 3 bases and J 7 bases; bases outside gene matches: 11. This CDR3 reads CASSHDRQGLGGYTF. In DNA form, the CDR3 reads TGTGCCAGCAGCCACGACCGACAGGGTTTGGGTGGCTACACCTTC.

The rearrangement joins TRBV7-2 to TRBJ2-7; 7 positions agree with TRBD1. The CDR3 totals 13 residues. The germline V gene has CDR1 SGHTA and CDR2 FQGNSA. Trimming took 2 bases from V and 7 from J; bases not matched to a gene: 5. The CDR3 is CASSLMTGQEQYF. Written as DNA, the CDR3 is TGTGCCAGCAGCTTAATGACAGGGCAAGAGCAGTACTTC.

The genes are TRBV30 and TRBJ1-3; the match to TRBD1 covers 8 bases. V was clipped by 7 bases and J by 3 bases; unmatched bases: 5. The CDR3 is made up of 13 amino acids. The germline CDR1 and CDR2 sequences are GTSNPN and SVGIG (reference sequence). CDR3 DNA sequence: TGTGCCTTACAGGGGGTTCATGGAAACACCATATATTTT. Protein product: CALQGVHGNTIYF.

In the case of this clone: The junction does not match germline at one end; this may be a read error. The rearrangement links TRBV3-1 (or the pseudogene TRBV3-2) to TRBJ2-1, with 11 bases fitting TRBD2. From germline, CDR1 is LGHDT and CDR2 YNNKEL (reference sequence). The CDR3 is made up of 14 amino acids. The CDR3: CVSSPSGGYNEQFF. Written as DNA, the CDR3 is TGTGTCAGCAGCCCTAGCGGGGGGTACAATGAGCAGTTCTTC.

In DNA form, the CDR3 reads TGTGCCAGCAGGATCGAGGGGGGGGCGCGAGGAAACACCATATATTTT. Protein product: CASRIEGGARGNTIYF. The chain combines TRBV2 with TRBJ1-3; D may be TRBD1 (6 bases). The CDR3 sequence is 16 residues long. Germline V gene lookup returns CDR1 SNHLY and CDR2 FYNNEI. V lost 6 bases to trimming and J lost 4 bases, with 19 bases between them.

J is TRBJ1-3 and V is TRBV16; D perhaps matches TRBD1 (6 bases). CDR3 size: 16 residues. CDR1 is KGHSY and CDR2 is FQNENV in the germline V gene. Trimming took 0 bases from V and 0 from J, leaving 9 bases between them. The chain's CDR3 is CASSQSSRGSGNTIYF. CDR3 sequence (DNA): TGTGCCAGCAGCCAATCAAGCAGGGGCTCTGGAAACACCATATATTTT.

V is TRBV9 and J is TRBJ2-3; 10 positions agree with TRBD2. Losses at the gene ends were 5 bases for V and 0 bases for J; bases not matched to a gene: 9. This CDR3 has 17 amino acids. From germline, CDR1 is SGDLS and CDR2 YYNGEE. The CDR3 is CASSRTSGPASTDTQYF. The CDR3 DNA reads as TGTGCCAGCAGTCGGACTAGCGGTCCTGCTAGCACAGATACGCAGTATTTT.

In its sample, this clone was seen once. For the CDR3, the DNA is TGTGCCAGCAGTTCAGATACAGGGGTAGAGACCCAGTACTTC. Its protein is CASSSDTGVETQYF. V is TRBV5-5 and J is TRBJ2-5; the match to TRBD1 covers 7 bases. This CDR3 has 14 residues. From germline, CDR1 is SGHKS and CDR2 YYEKEE (reference sequence). J lost 4 bases, V lost 5 bases, and 8 bases had no gene match. Looking up the rest from reference TRBV5-5 and TRBJ2-5 gives the full variable domain: DAGVTQSPTHLIKTRGQQVTLRCSPISGHKSVSWYQQVLGQGPQFIFQYYEKEERGRGNFPDRFSARQFPNYSSELNVNALLLGDSALYLCASSSDTGVETQYFGPGTRLLVL.

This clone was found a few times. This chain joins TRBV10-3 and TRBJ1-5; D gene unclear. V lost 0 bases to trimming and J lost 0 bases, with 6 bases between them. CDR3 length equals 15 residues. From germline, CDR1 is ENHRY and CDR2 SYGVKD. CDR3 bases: TGTGCCATCAGTGAGTCTCTATATAGCAATCAGCCCCAGCATTTT. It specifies CAISESLYSNQPQHF.

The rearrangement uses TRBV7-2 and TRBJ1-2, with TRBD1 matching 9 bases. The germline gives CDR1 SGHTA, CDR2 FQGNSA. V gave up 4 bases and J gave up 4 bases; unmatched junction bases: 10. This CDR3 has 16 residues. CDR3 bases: TGTGCCAGCAGCTCCCGGCCGACAGGGGGGGCCTATGGCTACACCTTC. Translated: CASSSRPTGGAYGYTF.

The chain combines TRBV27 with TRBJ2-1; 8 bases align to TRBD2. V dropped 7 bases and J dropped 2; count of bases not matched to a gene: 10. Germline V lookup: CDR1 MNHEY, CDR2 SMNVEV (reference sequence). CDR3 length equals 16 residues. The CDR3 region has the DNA TGTGCCAGCACCCCCCGGGGGGGGACGGCCTACAATGAGCAGTTCTTC. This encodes CASTPRGGTAYNEQFF.

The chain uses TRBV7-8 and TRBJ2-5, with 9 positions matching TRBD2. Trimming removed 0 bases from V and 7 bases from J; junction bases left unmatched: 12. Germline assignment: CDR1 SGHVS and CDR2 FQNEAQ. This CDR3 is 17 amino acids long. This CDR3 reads CASSLAFGGGAGGTQYF. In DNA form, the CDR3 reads TGTGCCAGCAGCTTAGCGTTTGGCGGGGGGGCCGGAGGGACCCAGTACTTC.

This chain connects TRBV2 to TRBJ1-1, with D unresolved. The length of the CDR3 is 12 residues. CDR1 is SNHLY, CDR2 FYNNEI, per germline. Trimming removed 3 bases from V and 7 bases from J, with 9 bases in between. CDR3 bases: TGTGCCAGCAGTGACTGGCAACGTGAAGCTTTCTTT. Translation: CASSDWQREAFF.

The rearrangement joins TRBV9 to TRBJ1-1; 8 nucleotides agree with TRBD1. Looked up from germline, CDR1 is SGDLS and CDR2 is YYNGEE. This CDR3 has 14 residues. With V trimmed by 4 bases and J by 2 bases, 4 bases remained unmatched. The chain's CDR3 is CASSKTGANTEAFF. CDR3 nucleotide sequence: TGTGCCAGCAGCAAGACAGGGGCCAACACTGAAGCTTTCTTT.

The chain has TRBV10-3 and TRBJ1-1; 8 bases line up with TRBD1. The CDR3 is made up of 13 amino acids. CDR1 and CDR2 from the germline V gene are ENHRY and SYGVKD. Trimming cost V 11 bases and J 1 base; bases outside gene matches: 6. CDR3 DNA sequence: TGTGCCTCAAGGGGACAGGCGAACACTGAAGCTTTCTTT. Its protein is CASRGQANTEAFF.

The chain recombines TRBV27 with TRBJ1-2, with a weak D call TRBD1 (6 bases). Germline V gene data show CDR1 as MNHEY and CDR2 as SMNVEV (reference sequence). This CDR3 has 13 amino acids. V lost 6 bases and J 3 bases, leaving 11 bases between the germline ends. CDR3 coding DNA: TGTGCCAGCAGACAGGGTGTCGACTATGGCTACACCTTC. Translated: CASRQGVDYGYTF.

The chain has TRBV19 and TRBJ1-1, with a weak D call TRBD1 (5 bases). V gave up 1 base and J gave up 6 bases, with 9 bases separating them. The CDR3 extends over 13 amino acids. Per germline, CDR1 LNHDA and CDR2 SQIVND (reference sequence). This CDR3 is CASSIGRVSEAFF. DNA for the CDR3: TGTGCCAGTAGTATAGGCAGGGTCTCTGAAGCTTTCTTT. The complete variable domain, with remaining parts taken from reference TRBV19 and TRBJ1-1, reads DGGITQSPKYLFRKEGQNVTLSCEQNLNHDAMYWYRQDPGQGLRLIYYSQIVNDFQKGDIAEGYSVSREKKESFPLTVTSAQKNPTAFYLCASSIGRVSEAFFGQGTRLTVV.

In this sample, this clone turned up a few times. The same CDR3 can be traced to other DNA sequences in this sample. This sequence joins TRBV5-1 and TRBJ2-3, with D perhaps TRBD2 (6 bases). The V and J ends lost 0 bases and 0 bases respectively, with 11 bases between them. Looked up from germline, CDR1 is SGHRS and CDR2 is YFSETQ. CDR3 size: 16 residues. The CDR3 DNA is TGCGCCAGCAGCTTGGCGGCGGGAACTAGCACAGATACGCAGTATTTT. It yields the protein CASSLAAGTSTDTQYF.

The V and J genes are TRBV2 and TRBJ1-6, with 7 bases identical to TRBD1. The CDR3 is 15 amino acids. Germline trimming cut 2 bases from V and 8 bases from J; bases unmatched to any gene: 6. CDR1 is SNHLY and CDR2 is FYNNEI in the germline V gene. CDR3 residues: CASSENVGGDSPLHF. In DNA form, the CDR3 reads TGTGCCAGCAGTGAAAATGTAGGGGGCGATTCACCCCTCCACTTT.

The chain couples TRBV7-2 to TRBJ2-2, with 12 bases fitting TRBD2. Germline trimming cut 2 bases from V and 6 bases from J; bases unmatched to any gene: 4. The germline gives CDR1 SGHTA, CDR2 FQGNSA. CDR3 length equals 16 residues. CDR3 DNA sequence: TGTGCCAGCAGCTTAAGGACTAGCGGGATCGCCGGGGAGCTGTTTTTT. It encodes CASSLRTSGIAGELFF.

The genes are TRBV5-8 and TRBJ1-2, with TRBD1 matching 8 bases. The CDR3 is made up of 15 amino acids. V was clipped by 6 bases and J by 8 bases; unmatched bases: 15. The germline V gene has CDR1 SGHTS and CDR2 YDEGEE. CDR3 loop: CASTGRGTGRTGYTF. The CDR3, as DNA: TGTGCCAGCACCGGGCGGGGGACAGGAAGAACGGGCTACACCTTC.

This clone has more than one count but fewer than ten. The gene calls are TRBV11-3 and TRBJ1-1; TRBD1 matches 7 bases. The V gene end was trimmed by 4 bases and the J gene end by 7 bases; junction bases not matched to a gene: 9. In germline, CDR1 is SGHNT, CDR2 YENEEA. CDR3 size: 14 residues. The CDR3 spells CASSSRQGEVEAFF. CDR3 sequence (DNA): TGTGCCAGCAGCTCTCGACAGGGAGAGGTTGAAGCTTTCTTT.

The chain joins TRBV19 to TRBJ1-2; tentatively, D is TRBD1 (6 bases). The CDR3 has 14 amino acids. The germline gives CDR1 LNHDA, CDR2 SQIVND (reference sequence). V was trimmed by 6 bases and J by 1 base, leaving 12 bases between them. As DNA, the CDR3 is TGTGCCAGTAGCCAAACAGGGAGTAACTATGGCTACACCTTC. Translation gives CASSQTGSNYGYTF. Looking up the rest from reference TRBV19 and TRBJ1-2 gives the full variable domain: DGGITQSPKYLFRKEGQNVTLSCEQNLNHDAMYWYRQDPGQGLRLIYYSQIVNDFQKGDIAEGYSVSREKKESFPLTVTSAQKNPTAFYLCASSQTGSNYGYTFGSGTRLTVV.

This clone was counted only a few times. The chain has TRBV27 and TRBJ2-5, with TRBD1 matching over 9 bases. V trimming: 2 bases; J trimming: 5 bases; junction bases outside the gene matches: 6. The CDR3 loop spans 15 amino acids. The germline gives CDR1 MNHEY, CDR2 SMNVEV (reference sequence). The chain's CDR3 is CASSLGWDRAETQYF. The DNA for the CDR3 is TGTGCCAGCAGTTTAGGTTGGGACAGGGCGGAGACCCAGTACTTC.